This is a list of T cell receptor beta chains from one sample in a study of blood T cell repertoires in COVID-19. TCRdb keeps only in-frame clones here, not all; method: immunoSEQ multiplex PCR. This repertoire shows roughly 120,000 clones, around 88% found once; its top ten account for 0.88%. Sequenced material: peripheral blood. The receptors shown here come from a woman aged 50 to 60 with active or convalescent COVID-19. Each CDR3 is given with its conserved first and last residue. The D gene is left open where the match is weak. Only some rows state a clone size, as once, few, many or a class for expanded clones.

D,V,J,size,CDR3,DNA
.,TRBV6-5,TRBJ2-3,.,CASNPSSTDTQYF,TGTGCCAGTAACCCGAGTAGCACAGATACGCAGTATTTT
.,TRBV2,TRBJ2-3,.,CASKGGSDTQYF,TGTGCCAGCAAAGGGGGTTCAGATACGCAGTATTTT
.,TRBV15,TRBJ1-1,.,CATSSSRGRVTMNTEAFF,TGTGCCACCAGCAGTAGCCGAGGGCGGGTAACTATGAACACTGAAGCTTTCTTT
.,TRBV5-1,TRBJ2-7,.,CASSLERQIPSYF,TGCGCCAGCAGCTTGGAAAGACAGATCCCCTCCTACTTC
.,TRBV28,TRBJ1-5,.,CAGSGTPSNQPQHF,TGTGCCGGATCCGGGACTCCGAGCAATCAGCCCCAGCATTTT
.,TRBV20-1,TRBJ1-6,.,CSASGRDNSPLHF,TGCAGTGCTAGTGGCCGGGATAATTCACCCCTCCACTTT
TRBD1,TRBV28,TRBJ1-1,.,CASSAPGTGVEAFF,TGTGCCAGCAGCGCCCCGGGGACAGGAGTTGAAGCTTTCTTT
TRBD1,TRBV5-6,TRBJ1-2,.,CASSWGTEGGYTF,TGTGCCAGCAGCTGGGGGACAGAAGGGGGCTACACCTTC
TRBD1,TRBV5-1,TRBJ1-5,.,CASSPGQGSNQPQHF,TGCGCCAGCAGCCCGGGACAGGGTAGCAATCAGCCCCAGCATTTT
.,TRBV11-3,TRBJ1-4,.,CASSQDGERVWEKLFF,TGTGCCAGCAGCCAGGACGGGGAAAGGGTGTGGGAAAAACTGTTTTTT
.,TRBV18,TRBJ1-5,.,CASSPLGGDQPQHF,TGTGCCAGCTCACCGCTTGGAGGGGATCAGCCCCAGCATTTT
TRBD1,TRBV7-2,TRBJ1-2,.,CASSPDREAYGYTF,TGTGCCAGCAGCCCCGACAGGGAGGCCTATGGCTACACCTTC
.,TRBV20-1,TRBJ2-5,.,CSASPLVTETQYF,TGCAGTGCTAGTCCCCTAGTCACAGAGACCCAGTACTTC
TRBD1,TRBV7-9,TRBJ1-2,few,CASSLPTGTGHGYTF,TGTGCCAGCAGCCTCCCCACGGGGACAGGTCATGGCTACACCTTC
TRBD1,TRBV29-1,TRBJ2-5,.,CSVRTGRQTQYF,TGCAGCGTCCGGACAGGGAGGCAGACCCAGTACTTC
TRBD1,TRBV27,TRBJ1-2,.,CASSPSGGGNGYTF,TGTGCCAGCAGTCCTTCTGGAGGGGGCAATGGCTACACCTTC
.,TRBV30,TRBJ2-7,.,CAWTRGGIVREQYF,TGTGCCTGGACGAGGGGGGGTATCGTACGGGAGCAGTACTTC
TRBD2,TRBV11-2,TRBJ2-7,.,CASSLGTSGYEQYF,TGTGCCAGCAGCTTAGGGACTAGCGGATACGAGCAGTACTTC
.,TRBV3-1/TRBV3-2,TRBJ2-7,.,CASSQGAFSVSSYEQYF,TGTGCCAGCAGCCAAGGGGCCTTTAGCGTGTCTTCCTACGAGCAGTACTTC
TRBD1,TRBV11-3,TRBJ2-7,.,CASSPGTGGDSSYEQYF,TGTGCCAGCAGCCCCGGGACAGGGGGGGATTCCTCCTACGAGCAGTACTTC
.,TRBV7-3,TRBJ1-1,.,CASSFMRETEAFF,TGTGCCAGCAGCTTTATGAGAGAGACTGAAGCTTTCTTT
.,TRBV7-2,TRBJ1-3,.,CASSLDSLSGNTIYF,TGTGCCAGCTCATTAGACTCTCTCTCTGGAAACACCATATATTTT
.,TRBV3-1/TRBV3-2,TRBJ1-4,.,CASSRKTTEGEKLFF,TGTGCCAGCAGCAGAAAGACAACAGAGGGTGAAAAACTGTTTTTT
.,TRBV18,TRBJ2-1,.,CASSPLRGRDNEQFF,TGTGCCAGCTCACCACTAAGGGGCAGGGACAATGAGCAGTTCTTC
.,TRBV21-1,TRBJ2-1,.,CASSKVNSGKYNEQFF,TGTGCCAGCAGCAAAGTTAATAGCGGAAAGTACAATGAGCAGTTCTTC
.,TRBV2,TRBJ1-5,.,CASSRDSGLGAQHF,TGTGCCAGCAGTCGAGACTCGGGACTGGGGGCCCAGCATTTT
.,TRBV3-1/TRBV3-2,TRBJ2-7,.,CASSQEPLGLPAVEQYF,TGTGCCAGCAGCCAAGAGCCCTTGGGACTCCCAGCCGTCGAGCAGTACTTC
.,TRBV19,TRBJ2-7,.,CASSILREPQYEQYF,TGTGCCAGTAGTATACTGAGGGAACCGCAGTACGAGCAGTACTTC
.,TRBV2,TRBJ2-3,.,CASSVEGRTQYF,TGTGCCAGCAGTGTAGAAGGGAGGACGCAGTATTTT
.,TRBV5-4,TRBJ2-1,.,CASTFSGEQFF,TGTGCCAGCACCTTTTCGGGTGAGCAGTTCTTC
TRBD1,TRBV11-1,TRBJ1-1,.,CASSSDRVNTEAFF,TGTGCCAGCAGCTCAGACAGGGTGAACACTGAAGCTTTCTTT
TRBD1,TRBV18,TRBJ1-3,.,CASSPASIRGSGNTIYF,TGTGCCAGCTCACCAGCTTCAATCAGGGGGTCTGGAAACACCATATATTTT
.,TRBV3-1/TRBV3-2,TRBJ2-5,.,CASSQDLLAQETQYF,TGTGCCAGCAGCCAAGATCTTCTAGCTCAAGAGACCCAGTACTTC
.,TRBV19,TRBJ1-4,.,CASSPPFNEKLFF,TGTGCCAGTAGTCCTCCTTTTAATGAAAAACTGTTTTTT
.,TRBV5-4,TRBJ2-1,once,CASNPSPGNEQFF,TGTGCCAGCAACCCGAGCCCGGGTAATGAGCAGTTCTTC
TRBD2,TRBV6-2/TRBV6-3,TRBJ2-5,.,CASSYKGPGGMETQYF,TGTGCCAGCAGTTACAAAGGACCGGGGGGGATGGAGACCCAGTACTTC
.,TRBV6-5,TRBJ2-5,.,CASSYLDFDGETQYF,TGTGCCAGCAGTTACCTGGACTTCGACGGGGAGACCCAGTACTTC
.,TRBV30,TRBJ2-2,.,CAWSVRSASTGELFF,TGTGCCTGGAGTGTACGAAGCGCCTCCACCGGGGAGCTGTTTTTT
TRBD2,TRBV4-2,TRBJ2-7,.,CASSPLGLAGGSPYEQYF,TGTGCCAGCAGCCCCCTTGGACTAGCGGGAGGCTCCCCTTACGAGCAGTACTTC
TRBD1,TRBV24-1,TRBJ2-3,once,CATRKGQGYDTQYF,TGTGCCACCAGGAAGGGACAGGGGTACGATACGCAGTATTTT
.,TRBV9,TRBJ2-7,.,CASSVVQVYYEQYF,TGTGCCAGCAGCGTAGTACAGGTATACTACGAGCAGTACTTC